The 9 T cell receptor beta chains presented below share a single source sample, sequenced in a study of OX40 agonist ivuxolimab in advanced cancers. Sequencing used immunoSEQ multiplex PCR; TCRdb keeps in-frame clones, though not all of them. The top ten hold 20% to 30% of the sample, which has 30,000 to 35,000 clones, around four fifths seen once. The sequencing used CD4+ or CD8+ T cells sorted from blood, collected in a trial of the OX40 agonist ivuxolimab. The receptors here all came from an adult with an advanced solid tumor such as melanoma, head and neck, liver or kidney cancer.

The chain uses TRBV7-9 and TRBJ2-5; D not resolved. Trimming removed 5 bases at V and 1 base at J, with 14 bases between. The CDR3 consists of 15 residues. Per the germline V gene, CDR1 is SEHNR and CDR2 is FQNEAQ (reference sequence). In nucleotides, the CDR3 is TGTGCCAGCAGCCCAGTCCCTATAACCCAAGAGACCCAGTACTTC. It specifies CASSPVPITQETQYF.

Within the sample, this clone is medium-sized. The chain has TRBV6-4 and TRBJ2-1; possible D gene TRBD1, 6 bases. Germline CDR1 is MRHNA and CDR2 is SNTAGT. There are 13 residues in the CDR3. V lost 5 bases and J 5 bases, leaving 10 bases between the germline ends. CDR3 in DNA: TGTGCCAGCAGTTTGGACAGCAACAATGAGCAGTTCTTC. Amino acids: CASSLDSNNEQFF.

By frequency in the sample, this clone is medium-sized (0.01 to 0.1%). The rearrangement joins TRBV27 to TRBJ1-5; D is perhaps TRBD1 (5 bases). The germline V and J ends were trimmed by 4 bases and 4 bases, with 11 bases remaining between them. From germline, CDR1 is MNHEY and CDR2 SMNVEV (reference sequence). The CDR3 has 14 residues. CDR3 loop: CASSSYWGNQPQHF. The DNA of the CDR3 is TGTGCCAGCAGTTCCTACTGGGGGAATCAGCCCCAGCATTTT.

The V call is TRBV5-6, the J call TRBJ1-6; 7 bases match TRBD1. The germline V gene has CDR1 SGHDT and CDR2 YYEEEE. The CDR3 extends over 16 amino acids. With 4 bases clipped from V and 1 base from J, the junction kept 5 bases outside the gene matches. CDR3 nucleotides: TGTGCCAGCAGCCCCGGGACAGCTTCCTATAATTCACCCCTCCACTTT. Protein: CASSPGTASYNSPLHF.

V usage is TRBV6-6 and J usage is TRBJ1-4; 8 nucleotides line up with TRBD1. The CDR3 is 16 residues long. The V gene end was trimmed by 6 bases and the J gene end by 5 bases; junction bases not matched to a gene: 11. Germline V gene lookup returns CDR1 MNHNY and CDR2 SVGAGI (reference sequence). CDR3 sequence (DNA): TGTGCCAGCAGCCCACAAGTCCGGACAGGGAATGAAAAACTGTTTTTT. Protein product: CASSPQVRTGNEKLFF.

V is TRBV6-4 and J is TRBJ2-5, with 7 nucleotides matching TRBD2. Germline V lookup: CDR1 MRHNA, CDR2 SNTAGT. The CDR3 spans 15 residues. V lost 0 bases and J lost 1; bases outside the gene matches: 2. DNA of the CDR3: TGTGCCAGCAGTGACTCAGCTAGCGGCCAAGAGACCCAGTACTTC. Protein product: CASSDSASGQETQYF.

The V and J genes are TRBV29-1 and TRBJ1-2, with TRBD1 as a possible D gene (5 bases). CDR3 size: 15 residues. V was pared by 3 bases and J by 0 bases, with 14 bases between. CDR1 is SQVTM, CDR2 ANQGSEA, per germline. The CDR3 DNA reads TGCAGCGTTGATGGGGCAGTGGGAGCTAACTATGGCTACACCTTC. Its translation is CSVDGAVGANYGYTF.

The V call is TRBV5-1, the J call TRBJ2-3, with 10 bases fitting TRBD1. Germline V gene lookup returns CDR1 SGHRS and CDR2 YFSETQ. V gave up 3 bases and J gave up 9 bases; unmatched junction bases: 22. The CDR3 length is 19 residues. CDR3 nucleotide sequence: TGCGCCAGCAGCTCCCGGGACAGGGGCTTCCCGGACGGGGAGTTGACGCAGTATTTT. Amino acid sequence: CASSSRDRGFPDGELTQYF.

J is TRBJ2-5 and V is TRBV4-3, with D uncertain. From germline, CDR1 is LGHNA and CDR2 YSLEER. This CDR3 region has 15 residues. V gave up 0 bases and J gave up 4 bases, with 12 bases separating them. The CDR3 loop is CASSQEVASRETQYF. In DNA form, the CDR3 reads TGCGCCAGCAGCCAAGAAGTCGCCTCACGAGAGACCCAGTACTTC.